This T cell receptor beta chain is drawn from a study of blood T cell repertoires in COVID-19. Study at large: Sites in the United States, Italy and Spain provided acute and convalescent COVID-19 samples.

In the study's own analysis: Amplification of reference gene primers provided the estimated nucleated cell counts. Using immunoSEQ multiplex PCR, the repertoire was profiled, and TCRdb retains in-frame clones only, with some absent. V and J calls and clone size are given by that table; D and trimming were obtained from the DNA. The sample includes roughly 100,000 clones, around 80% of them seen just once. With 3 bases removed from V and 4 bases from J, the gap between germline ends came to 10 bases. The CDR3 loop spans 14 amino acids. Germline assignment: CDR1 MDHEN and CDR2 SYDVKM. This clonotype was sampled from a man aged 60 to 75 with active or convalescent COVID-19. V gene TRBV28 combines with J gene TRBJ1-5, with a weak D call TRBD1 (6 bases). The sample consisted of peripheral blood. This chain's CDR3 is CASSLDRGNQPQHF. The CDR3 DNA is TGTGCCAGCAGTTTGGACAGAGGGAATCAGCCCCAGCATTTT.